Given below is one T cell receptor (beta chain) in context. The antigen remains undetermined. In all sorted populations, purity surpassed 95%. Germline assignment: CDR1 MGHDK and CDR2 SYGVNS. V lost 0 bases and J 9 bases, leaving 12 bases between the germline ends. CDR3 length: 14 amino acids. This specimen comes from a study of beta chain features in type 1 diabetes. Whole-study results and caveats: Type 1 diabetes patients had moderately but significantly shorter TCRB CDR3s in all four CD4+ subsets. Type 1 diabetes patients had VDJ junctions that carried fewer insertions and more deletions.

What was sequenced were expressed TCRB transcripts, since all of the isolated RNA had been reverse transcribed. TCRdb's table, derived via immunoSEQ multiplex PCR, lists solely in-frame clones and lacks some. The sample carries about 270,000 clones, around 15% recorded once. The material sequenced was naive CD4+ T cells from blood. The receptor was isolated from a man aged 30 to 39 with type 1 diabetes. The chain links TRBV25-1 to TRBJ2-4, with D perhaps matching TRBD2 (5 bases). In DNA, the CDR3 is TGTGCCAGCAGTGAATACCCGGGGTTTTCCATTCAGTACTTC. Its protein is CASSEYPGFSIQYF. The full variable domain, completed using reference TRBV25-1 and TRBJ2-4, is EADIYQTPRYLVIGTGKKITLECSQTMGHDKMYWYQQDPGMELHLIHYSYGVNSTEKGDLSSESTVSRIRTEHFPLTLESARPSHTSQYLCASSEYPGFSIQYFGAGTRLSVL.